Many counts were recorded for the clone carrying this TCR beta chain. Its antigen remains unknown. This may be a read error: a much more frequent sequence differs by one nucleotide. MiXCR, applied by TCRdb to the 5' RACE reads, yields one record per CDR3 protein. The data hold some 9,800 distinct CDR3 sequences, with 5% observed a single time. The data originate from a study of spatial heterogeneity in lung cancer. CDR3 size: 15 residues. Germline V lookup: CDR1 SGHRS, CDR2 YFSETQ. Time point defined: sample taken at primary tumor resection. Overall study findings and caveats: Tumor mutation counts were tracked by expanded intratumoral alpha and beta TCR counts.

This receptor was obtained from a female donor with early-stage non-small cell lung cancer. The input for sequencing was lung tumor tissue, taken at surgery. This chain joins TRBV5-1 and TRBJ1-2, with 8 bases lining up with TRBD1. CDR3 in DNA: TGCGCCAGCAGCTTGGTCGTCAGGGGGCGAGATGGCTACAACTTC. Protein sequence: CASSLVVRGRDGYNF. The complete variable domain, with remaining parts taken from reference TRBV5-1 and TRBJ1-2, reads KAGVTQTPRYLIKTRGQQVTLSCSPISGHRSVSWYQQTPGQGLQFLFEYFSETQRNKGNFPGRFSGRQFSNSRSEMNVSTLELGDSALYLCASSLVVRGRDGYNFGSGTRLTVV.